Detailed here is one T cell receptor beta chain. Its antigen remains unknown. Sequencing used immunoSEQ multiplex PCR; TCRdb keeps in-frame clones, though not all of them. This table has about 19,000 clones, roughly 79% appearing once. The entry originates in a study of T cell responses to AZD1222 COVID-19 vaccine. Study outcomes and limitations: Increases in Spike-specific TCR breadth and depth were seen after two AZD1222 doses. A mostly white British donor set with more females was recruited, and clonal diversity was possibly underestimated.

Trimming left V 2 bases short and J 0 bases short, with 4 bases between. In germline, CDR1 is SGHVS, CDR2 FQNEAQ. The CDR3 length is 13 residues. This TCR derives from an adult who received the AZD1222 COVID-19 vaccine. This sequence joins TRBV7-8 and TRBJ2-5; D is unclear. The sample in question was peripheral blood, obtained 28 days after the second AZD1222 dose. CDR3 in DNA: TGTGCCAGCAGCTTAAGCCACCAAGAGACCCAGTACTTC. Protein product: CASSLSHQETQYF.